The 9 T cell receptor beta chains below all came from one sample that was sequenced in a study of blood T cells in healthy people across ages. A J-beta primer mix and a sample-barcoded 5' primer were used in a second PCR of about 6 to 12 cycles. TCRdb processed the 5' RACE reads anew with MiXCR; each CDR3 protein has one entry. The sample consists of about 1.1 million distinct CDR3 sequences, roughly two fifths of them appearing once. The material sequenced was blood. These receptors came from a man younger than 35 in good health.

The V and J genes are TRBV6-5 and TRBJ2-5, with 7 bases matching TRBD1. CDR1 and CDR2 (germline): MNHEY, SVGAGI. V trimming: 5 bases; J trimming: 4 bases; junction bases outside the gene matches: 7. The CDR3 length is 14 residues. The CDR3 protein is CASSLTGAGETQYF. For the CDR3, the DNA is TGTGCCAGCAGTCTCACAGGGGCGGGAGAGACCCAGTACTTC.

The sample holds one count of this clonotype. Compared with germline, one end of the junction differs, possibly owing to a read error. V and J are TRBV4-1 and TRBJ2-7; possible D gene TRBD1, 7 bases. The CDR3 extends over 16 amino acids. The germline V gene encodes CDR1 MGHRA and CDR2 YSYEKL. CDR3 DNA sequence: TGCGCCAGCAGCCAAGAAAGCCAGGGGGGTTCCTGCGAGCAGTACTTC. Its translation: CASSQESQGGSCEQYF.

This sequence joins TRBV10-3 and TRBJ2-2; 8 bases are a match to TRBD1. V trimming: 9 bases; J trimming: 7 bases; junction bases outside the gene matches: 10. CDR1 is ENHRY, CDR2 SYGVKD, per germline. This CDR3 is built from 14 residues. This CDR3 is CAIGQGRAFGELFF. In DNA form, the CDR3 reads TGTGCCATTGGACAGGGAAGAGCGTTCGGGGAGCTGTTTTTT.

Of note for this clonotype: An end of the junction does not agree with germline; a read error may underlie this. This chain links TRBV7-2 with TRBJ2-1; 7 bases map to TRBD2. Germline CDR1 is SGHTA and CDR2 is FQGNSA. CDR3 length equals 14 residues. CDR3 region: CASSVAGNRNEQFF. CDR3 DNA sequence: TGTGCCAGCAGCGTAGCGGGCAACAGAAATGAGCAGTTCTTC.

J is TRBJ1-1 and V is TRBV4-3; possible D gene TRBD1, 5 bases. The germline V gene has CDR1 LGHNA and CDR2 YSLEER. The CDR3 contains 15 residues. Trimming cost V 4 bases and J 3 bases, with 15 bases left between them. CDR3 in amino acids: CASSPYSGADTEAFF. In nucleotides, the CDR3 is TGCGCCAGCAGCCCATACTCCGGGGCGGACACTGAAGCTTTCTTT.

This clonotype was seen only a few times. V gene TRBV18 combines with J gene TRBJ1-1; D is unresolved. Germline CDR1 is KGHSH and CDR2 is LQKENI. Trimming took off 1 base at V and 7 bases at J, with 13 bases between the two ends. This CDR3 region has 14 residues. DNA for the CDR3: TGTGCCAGCTCACCACGGGCCGCGCCCCATGAAGCTTTCTTT. Translation: CASSPRAAPHEAFF.

V is TRBV6-2 or TRBV6-3 and J is TRBJ2-3, with no clear D. This CDR3 contains 17 residues. The germline V gene encodes CDR1 MNHEY and CDR2 SVGEGT. V gave up 0 bases and J gave up 3 bases, with 16 bases separating them. The chain's CDR3 is CASSYSMGSSLTDTQYF. The CDR3, as DNA: TGTGCCAGCAGTTACTCGATGGGCAGCAGTTTGACAGATACGCAGTATTTT.

The CDR3 region is CSCLTPTSGYTDTQYF. CDR3 nucleotide sequence: TGCAGCTGCTTAACCCCGACTAGCGGGTACACAGATACGCAGTATTTT. This rearrangement joins TRBV20-1 to TRBJ2-3; 10 positions match TRBD2. CDR3 length: 16 residues. Germline CDR1 and CDR2: DFQATT and SNEGSKA (reference sequence).

The J gene is TRBJ2-3, the V gene TRBV12-3 or TRBV12-4, with a tentative D call TRBD2 (7 bases). CDR3 size: 14 residues. Trimming stripped 7 bases from V and 2 bases from J, with 13 bases between. As DNA, the CDR3 is TGTGCCAGCACCGGGGGGCCCTACACAGATACGCAGTATTTT. Residues: CASTGGPYTDTQYF.